This T cell receptor (beta chain) appears in the sequencing data of a study of vaccination effects on CD4 cells after COVID-19. Sequencing was performed with immunoSEQ multiplex PCR; in TCRdb, only in-frame clones are kept and a portion is missing. The sample lists 50,000 to 65,000 clones, approximately 79% occurring once. Antigen-specific CD4+ T cells were first expanded with viral peptide pools by the ViraFEST assay and only then sequenced. A roughly ten-day culture period preceded the isolation of CD4+ T cells. Nucleocapsid antibody tests were negative, and the vaccine recipients had no prior SARS-CoV-2 infection. Cultures used about 2 million PBMC per well, 9 to 10 IU/ml IL-2 and approximately 10 ug/ml peptides. A half-volume exchange with IL-2 medium occurred on days 3 and 7. In regard to this clone: Antigen: not known.

Deletions cut 4 bases from V and 1 base from J, with 14 bases between. This CDR3 is 15 amino acids long. Germline V gives CDR1 SGDLS, CDR2 YYNGEE. The sequencing used CD4+ T cells from PBMCs cultured with HCoV-229E spike peptides, collected before COVID-19 vaccination. The genes are TRBV9 and TRBJ1-2, with unresolved D. This receptor was identified in a human donor who received a COVID-19 vaccine. CDR3 sequence reads: CASSITGGVNYGYTF. In DNA form, the CDR3 reads TGTGCCAGCAGCATCACTGGTGGGGTTAACTATGGCTACACCTTC.